A single sample is the source of the 2 T cell receptor beta chains below, sequenced in a study of molecular identifiers for immune sequencing clone quantification (dated by TCRdb to between 2018 and 2020). Library generation was performed with PCR. This sample was sequenced with an Illumina HiSeq 4000. The raw public data were reprocessed by TCRdb itself: fastp quality trimming at Q25, MiXCR clonotype calling, in-frame beta chains only. Identical CDR3 proteins give one entry, which carries the most common genes and DNA. Counted in this sample were about half a million distinct CDR3 sequences; roughly a fifth of them appeared once. The ten largest clones capture about 0.78% of the sample. Sequencing used naive CD8+ T cells from blood, with Jurkat cell RNA spiked in. Reading the label with the study, this specimen's cell subset or site is: FACS-sorted CD8+CD4-CCR7+CD45RA+ naive T cells. These receptors were taken from a human donor in good health. Some libraries in this study had Jurkat cell RNA spiked in.

About this clonotype itself: A much more abundant neighbour one base away suggests this may be a read error. The genes are TRBV11-2 and TRBJ2-4; D is undetermined. Germline V gene sequence: CDR1 SGHAT, CDR2 FQNNGV. The CDR3 covers 16 residues. CDR3 sequence: CASSLRVDLARNIQYF. CDR3 coding DNA: TGTGCCAGCAGCCTCAGAGTTGACTTAGCCAGAAACATTCAGTACTTC.

The gene calls are TRBV23-1 and TRBJ1-1; no definite D call. TRBV23-1 is filed as an ORF, its function uncertain. CDR3 length: 14 amino acids. Deletions cut 3 bases from V and 5 bases from J, with 13 bases between. CDR3 protein: CASSHGVVGTEAFF. DNA of the CDR3: TGCGCCAGCAGTCACGGGGTGGTAGGGACTGAAGCTTTCTTT.